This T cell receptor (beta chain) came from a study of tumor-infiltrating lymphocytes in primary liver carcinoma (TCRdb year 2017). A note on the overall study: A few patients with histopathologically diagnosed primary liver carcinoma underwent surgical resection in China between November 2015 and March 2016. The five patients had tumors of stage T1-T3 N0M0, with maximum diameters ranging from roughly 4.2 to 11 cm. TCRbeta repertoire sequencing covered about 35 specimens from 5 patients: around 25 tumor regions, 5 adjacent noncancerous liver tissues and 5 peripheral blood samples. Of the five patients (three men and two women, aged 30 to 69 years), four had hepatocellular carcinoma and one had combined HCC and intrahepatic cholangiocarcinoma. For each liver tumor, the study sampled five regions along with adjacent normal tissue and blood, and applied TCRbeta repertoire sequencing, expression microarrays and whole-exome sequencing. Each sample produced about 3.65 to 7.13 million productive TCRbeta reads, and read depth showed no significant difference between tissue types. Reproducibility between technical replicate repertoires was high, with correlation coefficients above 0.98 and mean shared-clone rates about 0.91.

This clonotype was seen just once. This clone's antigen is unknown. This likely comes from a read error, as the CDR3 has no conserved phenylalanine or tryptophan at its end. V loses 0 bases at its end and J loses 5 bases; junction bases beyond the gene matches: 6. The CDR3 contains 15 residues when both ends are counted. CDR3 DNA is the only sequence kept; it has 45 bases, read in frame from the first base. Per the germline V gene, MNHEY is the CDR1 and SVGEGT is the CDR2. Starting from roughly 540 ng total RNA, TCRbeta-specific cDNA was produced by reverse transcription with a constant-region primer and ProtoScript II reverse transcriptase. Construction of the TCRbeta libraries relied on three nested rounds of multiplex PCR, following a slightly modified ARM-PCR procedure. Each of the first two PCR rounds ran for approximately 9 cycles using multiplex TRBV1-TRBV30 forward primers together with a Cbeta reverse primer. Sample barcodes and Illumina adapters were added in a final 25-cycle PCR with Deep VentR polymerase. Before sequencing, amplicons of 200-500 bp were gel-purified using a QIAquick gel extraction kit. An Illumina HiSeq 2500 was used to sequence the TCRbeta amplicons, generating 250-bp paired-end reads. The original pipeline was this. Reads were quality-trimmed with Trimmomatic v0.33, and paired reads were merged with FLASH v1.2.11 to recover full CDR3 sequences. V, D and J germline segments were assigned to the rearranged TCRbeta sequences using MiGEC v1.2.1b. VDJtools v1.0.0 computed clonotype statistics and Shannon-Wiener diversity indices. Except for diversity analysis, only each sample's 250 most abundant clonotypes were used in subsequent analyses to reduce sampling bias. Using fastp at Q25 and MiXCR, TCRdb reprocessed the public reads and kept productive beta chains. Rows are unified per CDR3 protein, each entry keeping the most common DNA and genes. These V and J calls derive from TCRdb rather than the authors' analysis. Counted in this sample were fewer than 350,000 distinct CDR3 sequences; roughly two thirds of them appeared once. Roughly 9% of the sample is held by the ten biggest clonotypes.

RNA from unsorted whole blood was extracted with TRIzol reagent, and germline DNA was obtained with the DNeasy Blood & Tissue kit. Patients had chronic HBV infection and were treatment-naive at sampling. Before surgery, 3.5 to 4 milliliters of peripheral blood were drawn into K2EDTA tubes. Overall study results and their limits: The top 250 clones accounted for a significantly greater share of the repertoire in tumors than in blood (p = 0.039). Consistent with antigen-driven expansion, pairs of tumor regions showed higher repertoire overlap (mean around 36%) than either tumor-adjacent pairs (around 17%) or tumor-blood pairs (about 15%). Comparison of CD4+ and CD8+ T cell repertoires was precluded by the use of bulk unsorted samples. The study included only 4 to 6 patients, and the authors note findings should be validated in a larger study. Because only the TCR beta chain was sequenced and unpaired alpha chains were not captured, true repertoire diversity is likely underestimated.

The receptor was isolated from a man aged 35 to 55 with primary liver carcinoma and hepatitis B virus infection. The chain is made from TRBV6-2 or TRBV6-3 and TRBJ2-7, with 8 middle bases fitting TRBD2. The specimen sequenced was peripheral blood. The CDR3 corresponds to CASSYSGREVDEQYL. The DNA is TGTGCCAGCAGTTACTCGGGGCGGGAGGTCGACGAGCAGTACTTA.